This T cell receptor (beta chain) was identified in a study of T cells in tuberculosis. The wider study: Sequenced TCRs come from CD1B-GMM tetramer-binding T cells.

The table came from immunoSEQ multiplex PCR; TCRdb's copy has only in-frame clones and leaves some out. Among about 38,000 clones listed, approximately 93% were seen once. There are 14 residues in the CDR3. Germline-derived CDR1 and CDR2 are ENHRY and SYGVKD. J gave up 4 bases and V 6 bases, and 7 bases lay outside the gene matches. The time point here: new active TB diagnosis, blood taken before or within 7 days of starting treatment. The chain is built from TRBV10-3 and TRBJ1-1, with TRBD1 identical over 8 bases. Material: PBMCs, obtained at tuberculosis diagnosis. The clonotype was recovered from an adult with tuberculosis. The CDR3 region is CAIRLQGASTEAFF. Written as DNA, the CDR3 is TGTGCCATCAGACTCCAGGGGGCTAGCACTGAAGCTTTCTTT.